The 27 T cell receptor beta chains reported below all come from one sample, sequenced in a study of cytomegalovirus exposure and HLA in healthy donors. The study ran its PCR with 60 Vbeta and 13 Jbeta primers. The data were produced by immunoSEQ multiplex PCR, yet TCRdb's version contains in-frame clones alone and is incomplete. Here the sample spans around 100,000 clones, about 70% being singletons. Sequencing was carried out using PBMCs. These receptors originate from a man aged 45-60 years in good health and CMV-seropositive.

This clone has more than one count but fewer than ten. This chain links TRBV19 with TRBJ1-1; D is uncertain. Trimming left V 5 bases short and J 3 bases short, with 16 bases between. The CDR3 contains 15 residues. Germline V gene sequence: CDR1 LNHDA, CDR2 SQIVND (reference sequence). The DNA for the CDR3 is TGTGCCAGTAGTGTCGCGTCGGCGGGTTACACTGAAGCTTTCTTT. As protein: CASSVASAGYTEAFF.

The chain couples TRBV7-9 to TRBJ2-2; 12 bases agree with TRBD2. The CDR3 length is 17 residues. The junction had 9 bases not matched to a gene; V was cut back by 7 bases and J by 3 bases. Germline V gene data show CDR1 as SEHNR and CDR2 as FQNEAQ (reference sequence). Written as DNA, the CDR3 is TGTGCCAGCATCAAGACTAGCGGGAGCTCCCACACCGGGGAGCTGTTTTTT. It translates to CASIKTSGSSHTGELFF.

There are a few counts of this clone. This chain links TRBV5-1 with TRBJ1-1, with 9 bases lining up with TRBD1. Trimming at V came to 6 bases and at J to 10 bases, leaving 13 bases not matched to a gene. There are 14 residues in the CDR3. Per germline, CDR1 SGHRS and CDR2 YFSETQ. Here the CDR3 DNA reads TGCGCCAGCAAAACCGGGACAGGGTCCCAAGGAGCTTTCTTT. Its translation: CASKTGTGSQGAFF.

The gene calls are TRBV6-6 and TRBJ2-1; no clear D gene. The CDR3 has 13 residues. Per the germline V gene, CDR1 is MNHNY and CDR2 is SVGAGI (reference sequence). Trimming pared 6 bases from V and 0 bases from J, leaving 6 bases between. The CDR3 protein is CASSPSSYNEQFF. For the CDR3, the DNA is TGTGCCAGCAGCCCGAGCTCCTACAATGAGCAGTTCTTC.

A few counts support this clone. Other DNA sequences in the same sample also yield this CDR3. V and J are TRBV4-1 and TRBJ1-2, with D possibly TRBD1 on 5 matching bases. Trimming pared 0 bases from V and 7 bases from J, leaving 9 bases between. Germline V gene data show CDR1 as MGHRA and CDR2 as YSYEKL. The CDR3 is 13 residues long. The CDR3 protein is CASSQEAGGGYTF. The CDR3 DNA follows: TGCGCCAGCAGCCAAGAAGCGGGGGGTGGCTACACCTTC.

This chain connects TRBV21-1 to TRBJ1-2; the table assigns TRBD1, which was not confirmed against the DNA. TRBV21-1 is a listed pseudogene. This CDR3 region has 16 residues. The DNA of the CDR3 is TGTGCCAGCCCCCCGGTCGGGACAGGGCCTAACTATGGCTACACCTTC. Residues: CASPPVGTGPNYGYTF.

J is TRBJ1-1 and V is TRBV2; D gene unclear. CDR1 is SNHLY and CDR2 is FYNNEI in the germline V gene. The CDR3 is 11 residues long. V gave up 6 bases and J gave up 11 bases, with 13 bases separating them. Here the CDR3 reads CASSAEAIAFF. The CDR3 DNA follows: TGTGCCAGCAGCGCTGAAGCTATTGCTTTCTTT.

The chain recombines TRBV29-1 with TRBJ2-1; 8 bases line up with TRBD2. The CDR3 has 12 amino acids. Per the germline V gene, CDR1 is SQVTM and CDR2 is ANQGSEA. After removal of 6 bases from V and 8 bases from J, the junction contained 6 bases not matched to a gene. The CDR3 DNA is TGCAGCGTGGAGCGGGAGTTGGATGAGCAGTTCTTC. Amino acids: CSVERELDEQFF.

This rearrangement joins TRBV15 to TRBJ2-2; a possible D gene is TRBD1 (6 bases). The V gene lost 4 bases and the J gene lost 7 bases, with 10 bases spanning the gap. Germline CDR1 is LNHNV and CDR2 is YYDKDF (reference sequence). The CDR3 totals 13 residues. The CDR3 DNA reads TGTGCCACCAGCACTTACAGGGACGGGGAGCTGTTTTTT. Protein product: CATSTYRDGELFF. Supplemented by reference TRBV15 and TRBJ2-2, the full variable domain reads DAMVIQNPRYQVTQFGKPVTLSCSQTLNHNVMYWYQQKSSQAPKLLFHYYDKDFNNEADTPDNFQSRRPNTSFCFLDIRSPGLGDTAMYLCATSTYRDGELFFGEGSRLTVL.

V usage is TRBV12-5 and J usage is TRBJ2-1, with 7 bases fitting TRBD1. V dropped 0 bases and J dropped 6; count of bases not matched to a gene: 8. The germline CDR1 and CDR2 sequences are LGHNT and FRNRAP. There are 16 residues in the CDR3. In DNA form, the CDR3 reads TGTGCTAGTGGTTTGGTTTGGGACAGCGACCTCAATGAGCAGTTCTTC. Its translation: CASGLVWDSDLNEQFF.

This clone was observed a single time. This chain uses TRBV6-6 with TRBJ2-3; possible D gene TRBD2, 6 bases. The CDR3 sequence is 14 residues long. Deletions cut 8 bases from V and 0 bases from J, with 12 bases between. Germline V gene lookup returns CDR1 MNHNY and CDR2 SVGAGI (reference sequence). The CDR3 is CASRRDSSTDTQYF. The CDR3 bases are TGTGCCAGCCGCAGGGACTCCAGCACAGATACGCAGTATTTT.

This clone was found a few times. V and J are TRBV7-2 and TRBJ1-5; D ambiguous. V dropped 3 bases and J dropped 4 bases, with 7 bases sitting between them. The V gene's germline CDR1 is SGHTA and CDR2 FQGNSA. CDR3 size: 13 residues. As DNA, the CDR3 is TGTGCCAGCAGCTTTGCCCTAAATCAGCCCCAGCATTTT. Protein: CASSFALNQPQHF.

In its sample, this clone was seen a few times. The V gene is TRBV27, the J gene TRBJ1-6, with D tentatively TRBD1 (5 bases). From germline, CDR1 is MNHEY and CDR2 SMNVEV (reference sequence). The V gene lost 2 bases and the J gene lost 9 bases, with 20 bases spanning the gap. The CDR3 runs to 17 residues. CDR3 in amino acids: CASSLNARRGLGSPLHF. DNA of the CDR3: TGTGCCAGCAGTTTAAACGCCCGGAGGGGTCTAGGTTCACCCCTCCACTTT.

The table lists this clone with a count of one. The chain joins TRBV10-3 to TRBJ2-4; 9 positions agree with TRBD1. From germline, CDR1 is ENHRY and CDR2 SYGVKD. J lost 5 bases, V lost 0 bases, and 8 bases had no gene match. The CDR3 consists of 17 residues. The CDR3 sequence: CAISESGTGSPQNIQYF. The CDR3 DNA follows: TGTGCCATCAGTGAGTCGGGGACAGGGAGCCCACAAAACATTCAGTACTTC.

This clone has a single count. This chain connects TRBV10-2 to TRBJ2-1; 9 bases line up with TRBD2. V gave up 3 bases and J gave up 3 bases; unmatched junction bases: 6. The CDR3 runs 16 residues. Looked up from germline, CDR1 is WSHSY and CDR2 is SAAADI. This chain's CDR3 is CASSDGLAKNYNEQFF. The CDR3 DNA reads as TGCGCCAGCAGTGATGGACTAGCGAAGAACTACAATGAGCAGTTCTTC.

The V and J genes are TRBV7-9 and TRBJ1-4; unclear D gene. CDR1 is SEHNR, CDR2 FQNEAQ, per germline (reference sequence). The CDR3 covers 15 residues. Between the trimmed V and J ends, which lost 5 bases and 10 bases, there was a span of 20 bases. The CDR3: CASSRRGRDFGKLFF. The CDR3 nucleotides are TGTGCCAGCAGCCGACGAGGTAGAGATTTTGGAAAACTGTTTTTT. The full variable domain, in which reference TRBV7-9 and TRBJ1-4 provide the parts outside the CDR3, is DTGVSQNPRHKITKRGQNVTFRCDPISEHNRLYWYRQTLGQGPEFLTYFQNEAQLEKSRLLSDRFSAERPKGSFSTLEIQRTEQGDSAMYLCASSRRGRDFGKLFFGSGTQLSVL.

This clone was seen a single time. The chain couples TRBV6-1 to TRBJ2-7, with D perhaps TRBD2 (5 bases). This CDR3 has 14 amino acids. The V end lost 5 bases, the J end lost 6 bases, and 17 bases lay between the germline ends. Germline V gene data show CDR1 as MNHNS and CDR2 as SASEGT. Here the CDR3 reads CASSIRTDRGEQYF. The CDR3 DNA is TGTGCCAGCAGTATCCGGACTGACCGCGGCGAGCAGTACTTC.

With regard to this clone: Its ends do not fully match the called genes, so a read error is possible. This chain connects TRBV7-2 to TRBJ2-3, with D hard to call. Germline V gene lookup returns CDR1 SGHTA and CDR2 FQGNSA. This CDR3 region has 16 residues. The CDR3 loop reads CASSYGVASPTDAQYF. CDR3 nucleotides: TGTGCCAGCAGCTATGGCGTGGCCAGCCCAACAGATGCGCAGTATTTT.

The chain has TRBV6-7 and TRBJ1-1; the D gene is possibly TRBD1 (6 bases). TRBV6-7 is classed as an ORF, of uncertain function. CDR3 length: 14 residues. Trimming removed 7 bases from V and 1 base from J, with 13 bases in between. The CDR3 coding sequence is TGTGCCAGCACAAAGGGGGGGAGGAACACTGAAGCTTTCTTT. Its protein product is CASTKGGRNTEAFF.

V usage is TRBV5-1 and J usage is TRBJ2-7; TRBD1 is a possible D gene (6 bases). Trimming took off 5 bases at V and 3 bases at J, with 9 bases between the two ends. The germline gives CDR1 SGHRS, CDR2 YFSETQ. The CDR3 totals 12 residues. The CDR3 DNA follows: TGCGCCAGCAGGAGGACAGACTACGAGCAGTACTTC. As protein: CASRRTDYEQYF.

The V and J genes are TRBV19 and TRBJ1-2; D is unresolved. The germline V and J ends were trimmed by 3 bases and 1 base, with 18 bases remaining between them. This CDR3 comprises 17 residues. From germline, CDR1 is LNHDA and CDR2 SQIVND (reference sequence). DNA for the CDR3: TGTGCCAGTAGTATTGCTATGGCAGGCTTTTATAACTATGGCTACACCTTC. Translating it yields CASSIAMAGFYNYGYTF.

This clone was detected only a few times. This chain joins TRBV5-6 and TRBJ2-1, with 10 bases that match TRBD2. The CDR3 has 15 amino acids. V dropped 5 bases and J dropped 4; count of bases not matched to a gene: 6. Germline CDR1 reads SGHDT; CDR2 reads YYEEEE. This CDR3 reads CASSLTSGFYNEQFF. DNA of the CDR3: TGTGCCAGCAGTTTGACTAGCGGGTTTTACAATGAGCAGTTCTTC.

V is TRBV6-5 and J is TRBJ2-5; 9 nucleotides match TRBD1. V lost 7 bases and J lost 11; bases outside the gene matches: 11. Germline V CDR1 and CDR2: MNHEY, SVGAGI. This CDR3 region has 13 residues. The CDR3 bases are TGTGCCAGCACTCACGGACAGGGGCGAGAGCAGTACTTC. This translates into CASTHGQGREQYF.

This CDR3 reads CASSATLSTSRQYF. CDR3 DNA sequence: TGTGCCAGCTCAGCCACCCTCTCTACCTCGCGGCAGTACTTC. The chain has TRBV18 and TRBJ2-7; no reliable D call. This CDR3 is 14 amino acids long. Trimming took off 5 bases at V and 9 bases at J, with 20 bases between the two ends. The germline V gene has CDR1 KGHSH and CDR2 LQKENI.

This chain joins TRBV5-6 and TRBJ1-3; D is ambiguous. Trimming shortened V by 2 bases and J by 2 bases, and 11 bases separated the two germline ends. This CDR3 spans 15 amino acids. Germline lookup yields CDR1 SGHDT and CDR2 YYEEEE. The CDR3 nucleotides read TGTGCCAGCAGCTTCCTAGCGGGGACTGGAAACACCATATATTTT. This gives the protein CASSFLAGTGNTIYF.

This clone was counted between two and nine times. This chain joins TRBV6-5 and TRBJ1-2, with D possibly matching TRBD1 (6 bases). The ends were cut back, 5 bases at V and 5 bases at J, with 18 bases in the middle. The CDR3 is made up of 15 amino acids. In germline, CDR1 is MNHEY, CDR2 SVGAGI. The CDR3 sequence is CASSPDSPGGYGYTF. The CDR3 DNA reads as TGTGCCAGCAGTCCGGACAGCCCCGGAGGTTATGGCTACACCTTC.

The chain is built from TRBV4-1 and TRBJ2-7; 7 positions agree with TRBD1. V trimming: 1 base; J trimming: 4 bases; junction bases outside the gene matches: 4. Germline V gene lookup returns CDR1 MGHRA and CDR2 YSYEKL. The CDR3 sequence is 14 residues long. CDR3 sequence reads: CASSQAGTDYEQYF. For the CDR3, the DNA is TGCGCCAGCAGCCAAGCCGGGACAGATTACGAGCAGTACTTC.